This record covers a single T cell receptor (beta chain). The antigen remains unidentified. This entry belongs to a study of yellow fever vaccine responses in identical twins. Study-level results: Twins reportedly appeared to share part of their vaccine T cell response while keeping part individual.

TCRdb re-called the RT-PCR reads with MiXCR, one entry per CDR3 protein. Counted here are roughly 20,000 distinct CDR3 sequences, around 70% occurring once; the ten biggest clones make up around 2%. The CDR3 totals 13 residues. Germline-derived CDR1 and CDR2 are ENHRY and SYGVKD. V lost 7 bases and J lost 7, with 16 bases in between. This material consisted of T cells from blood (PBMCs), unsorted or a sorted subset (not recorded which), taken before or after yellow fever vaccination (not recorded which). This chain joins TRBV10-3 and TRBJ1-1, with D possibly being TRBD1 (6 bases). The sequence was obtained from a young woman who received the yellow fever vaccine. The CDR3 coding sequence is TGTGCCATCACCTCGGACAGTCTGATTGAAGCTTTCTTT. As protein: CAITSDSLIEAFF.